This entry features one T cell receptor (beta chain) sequence. What this receptor recognizes is not known. Per-nucleotide qualities are absent, and no much larger clonotype sits a single base away. Trimming removed 2 bases from V and 6 bases from J; the gene matches leave 3 bases unexplained. Counted from cysteine to phenylalanine, this CDR3 has 15 amino acids. The read is trimmed to its CDR3 DNA, 45 bases read in frame from base 1. Looking up the germline V gene yields CDR1 SGHTA and CDR2 FQGTGA. This sample was taken from a study of shared clonotypes between healthy human individuals (dated by TCRdb to the early 2020s). Study-level background: The cohort comprised a couple of women and a few men aged 18 to 49 years. The study deeply sequenced blood TCR repertoires of five healthy adults to estimate repertoire size and the extent of clonotype sharing between individuals. Each donor's leukapheresis produced roughly between roughly 0.85 and 9 billion PBMCs. Different laboratories and diverse techniques were used to prepare libraries and sequence TCR repertoires, to increase sequencing depth and limit assay-specific biases.

The donors were healthy, HIV-negative adults who had no recently reported acute infections or vaccinations. Every donor was a Caucasian adult living in Nashville, Tennessee, USA. For unsorted samples, 85 million to 100 million PBMCs were counted, and genomic DNA was extracted using the QIAamp DNA Blood Mini kit. After blood collection by leukapheresis, PBMCs were isolated using Ficoll-Histopaque density gradient centrifugation and then cryopreserved in the vapor phase of liquid nitrogen. The full study reports these points: Sampling was restricted to blood, and TCR repertoires in tissues likely differ from the TCR repertoires found in blood. Based on pairwise subsampling, the degree of clonotype sharing among donors was expected to be affected by sequencing depth. Because the study included only a small number of donors, the genetic and exposure-history diversity represented was limited.

TCR CDR3 regions were amplified from genomic DNA by multiplex PCR using the deep immunoSEQ assay. Extracted genomic DNA from each cell subset was spread evenly across all wells of several immunoSEQ 96-well plates, with each plate serving as a replicate. For unsorted PBMC, each replicate PCR was loaded with roughly 0.3 ug genomic DNA, equivalent to tens of thousands of T cell genomes. Unsorted PBMC genomic DNA was sequenced across ten immunoSEQ deep assay plates. Purified libraries were quantified with a Qubit 3.0 fluorometer, sized on a Bioanalyzer 2100, and re-quantified with the KAPA Library Quantification kit. Every immunoSEQ 96-well plate was sequenced on a dedicated single-read 150-cycle Illumina NextSeq 550 flow cell. For the original study's pipeline: The immunoSEQ output contained only junctional sequences without quality scores, so filtering could not match that applied to full-length reads. Sequences were annotated with PyIR, a Python wrapper for IgBLAST v1.9, and V/J genes and CDR3 were assigned using IMGT germline references. Reads were filtered out if the reads had weak V/J assignments (E-value above 1e-6), no CDR3, stop codons, out-of-frame junctions, or ambiguous translated residues. V3J clonotypes were defined as sequences sharing the same inferred V gene, J gene, and CDR3 amino acid sequence. Percentage overlap between repertoires was computed as shared unique clonotypes divided by the size of the smaller repertoire. RTK rarefaction, the Chao1 estimator, and Recon v2.1 estimates of unobserved clonotypes were used to assess repertoire richness. Held by TCRdb, this immuneACCESS table contains in-frame sequences only and omits some clones. Under half of the omission traces to an unresolved V gene where checked; the cause of the rest is unknown. V and J calls and clone size are as listed in that table; D and trimming were resolved from the DNA. The sample table shows hundreds of thousands of clones, and 70% to 80% are seen once. The leading ten clones occupy under 15% of the sample.

The chain joins TRBV7-3 to TRBJ2-1, with TRBD2 identical over 11 junction bases. Sample: PBMCs. This receptor was taken from a woman in her thirties or forties in good health. Some clones in this sample may be carry-over from other donors' samples. The CDR3: CASSLAGTSGNEQFF. The nucleotide sequence reads as follows: TGTGCCAGCAGCTTAGCCGGGACTAGCGGCAATGAGCAGTTCTTC. Reference TRBV7-3 and TRBJ2-1 genes cover what lies past the CDR3, so the full variable domain is GAGVSQTPSNKVTEKGKYVELRCDPISGHTALYWYRQSLGQGPEFLIYFQGTGAADDSGLPNDRFFAVRPEGSVSTLKIQRTERGDSAVYLCASSLAGTSGNEQFFGPGTRLTVL.